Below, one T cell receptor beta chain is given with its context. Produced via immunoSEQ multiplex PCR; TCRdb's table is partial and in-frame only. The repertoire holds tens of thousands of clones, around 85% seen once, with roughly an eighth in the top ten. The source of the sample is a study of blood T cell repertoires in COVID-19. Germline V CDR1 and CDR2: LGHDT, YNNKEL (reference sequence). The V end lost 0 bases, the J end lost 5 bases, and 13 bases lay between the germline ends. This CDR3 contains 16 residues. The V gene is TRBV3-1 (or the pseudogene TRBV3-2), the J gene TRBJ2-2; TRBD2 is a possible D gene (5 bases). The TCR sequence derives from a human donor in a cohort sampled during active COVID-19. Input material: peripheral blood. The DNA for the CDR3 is TGTGCCAGCAGCCAAGAAGGGAGCGGCCGAACCGGGGAGCTGTTTTTT. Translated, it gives CASSQEGSGRTGELFF.